The 9 T cell receptor beta chains given below trace back to one sample, sequenced in a study of CD8+ T cells in alopecia areata. Following extraction, RNA underwent reverse transcription to cDNA, which served as the sequencing template. The protocol was immunoSEQ multiplex PCR, while the TCRdb copy is restricted to in-frame clones and leaves out a portion. In the table there are 170,000 or so clones, roughly 64% of which are singletons. Noted treatment: oral pan-JAK inhibitor, 5-10 mg twice daily. Sample: CD8+ T cells sorted from blood, taken at week 24, from a patient treated with tofacitinib. All receptors come from a human donor with alopecia areata.

V and J are TRBV5-6 and TRBJ1-2, with no clear D. The CDR3 runs to 13 residues. V was cut by 4 bases and J by 4 bases, with 11 bases left in between. In germline, CDR1 is SGHDT, CDR2 YYEEEE. DNA for the CDR3: TGTGCCAGCAGCCCTGGGAGGACCTATGGCTACACCTTC. Its protein is CASSPGRTYGYTF.

This clone turned up a few times. This chain connects TRBV13 to TRBJ2-3; TRBD2 matches at 9 bases. V lost 6 bases and J lost 4; bases outside the gene matches: 8. CDR3 length: 15 residues. Germline values: CDR1 PRHDT, CDR2 FYEKMQ (reference sequence). The CDR3 DNA reads TGTGCCAGCAGTATCCTTAGCGGGGGCGCAGATACGCAGTATTTT. Its translation is CASSILSGGADTQYF.

This chain joins TRBV19 and TRBJ2-7, with D tentatively TRBD1 (6 bases). Per germline, CDR1 LNHDA and CDR2 SQIVND (reference sequence). The germline V and J ends were trimmed by 1 base and 1 base, with 8 bases remaining between them. This CDR3 is 14 amino acids long. CDR3 loop: CASSIGGHSYEQYF. The CDR3 DNA is TGTGCCAGTAGTATAGGGGGGCATTCCTACGAGCAGTACTTC.

This chain uses TRBV6-6 with TRBJ2-2; D is perhaps TRBD2 (6 bases). Germline V CDR1 and CDR2: MNHNY, SVGAGI (reference sequence). Trimming stripped 2 bases from V and 4 bases from J, with 8 bases between. This CDR3 contains 14 residues. As DNA, the CDR3 is TGTGCCAGCAGTTACCTCGGGAGCACCGGGGAGCTGTTTTTT. Translation gives CASSYLGSTGELFF.

The chain combines TRBV5-1 with TRBJ2-7; TRBD2 might be the D (5 bases). The CDR3 consists of 13 residues. V lost 5 bases and J lost 11, with 20 bases in between. Germline lookup yields CDR1 SGHRS and CDR2 YFSETQ. The CDR3 is CASRAPHQDWEYF. CDR3 in DNA: TGCGCCAGCAGAGCTCCACACCAGGACTGGGAGTACTTC.

The gene calls are TRBV2 and TRBJ1-6, with TRBD1 matching 10 bases. V was clipped by 6 bases and J by 8 bases; unmatched bases: 4. Germline loops: CDR1 SNHLY, CDR2 FYNNEI. The length of the CDR3 is 14 residues. CDR3 residues: CASRDRGRDSPLHF. The CDR3 DNA sequence: TGTGCCAGCAGGGACAGGGGGAGGGATTCACCCCTCCACTTT.

The V call is TRBV4-1, the J call TRBJ2-7; D possibly uses TRBD1 or TRBD2 (5 bases each). The V end was cut by 1 base, the J end by 4 bases, with 11 bases between. In germline, CDR1 is MGHRA, CDR2 YSYEKL. This CDR3 is 14 amino acids long. The CDR3 DNA reads TGCGCCAGCAGCCAAGGCCAGGGAGATTACGAGCAGTACTTC. Residues: CASSQGQGDYEQYF.

The chain combines TRBV19 with TRBJ2-1; no definite D call. The CDR3 is 13 residues long. CDR1 and CDR2 from the germline V gene are LNHDA and SQIVND (reference sequence). The V and J ends lost 7 bases and 2 bases respectively, with 9 bases between them. In DNA, the CDR3 is TGTGCCAGTAAAGTCCCCACCTACAATGAGCAGTTCTTC. Encoded protein: CASKVPTYNEQFF.

The chain links TRBV6-5 to TRBJ1-6, with 9 bases that match TRBD1. V lost 6 bases to trimming and J lost 7 bases; unmatched junction nucleotides: 4. The CDR3 contains 14 residues. Germline CDR1 is MNHEY and CDR2 is SVGAGI. In nucleotides, the CDR3 is TGTGCCAGCAGGGGACAGGGTAACAATTCACCCCTCCACTTT. It is translated as CASRGQGNNSPLHF.